A selection of T cell receptor beta chains follows, all from one sample in a study of cytomegalovirus exposure and HLA in healthy donors. The assay was immunoSEQ multiplex PCR, and TCRdb's table has in-frame clones only and misses some. The sample holds about 58,000 clones, roughly 90% seen once. Specimen: PBMCs. The receptors originated from a man aged 18 to 35 in good health and CMV-seronegative. CDR3s include the opening cysteine and the closing phenylalanine or tryptophan. Fields, in order: V gene, J gene, CDR3 length, CDR3 protein.

V gene: TRBV7-2; J gene: TRBJ2-3; CDR3 length: 19; CDR3 protein: CASSLGAGGLVLGTDTQYF
V gene: TRBV20-1; J gene: TRBJ2-3; CDR3 length: 10; CDR3 protein: CSAKIDTQYF
V gene: TRBV7-9; J gene: TRBJ1-1; CDR3 length: 12; CDR3 protein: CASSRQGTEAFF
V gene: TRBV5-1; J gene: TRBJ2-7; CDR3 length: 17; CDR3 protein: CASSLAGGRSSSYEQYF
V gene: TRBV19; J gene: TRBJ2-7; CDR3 length: 14; CDR3 protein: CASSDSGLKHEQYF
V gene: TRBV6-9; J gene: TRBJ1-2; CDR3 length: 15; CDR3 protein: CASSGGGESSYGYTF
V gene: TRBV27; J gene: TRBJ2-1; CDR3 length: 13; CDR3 protein: CASSLSSLNEQFF
V gene: TRBV5-5; J gene: TRBJ2-3; CDR3 length: 14; CDR3 protein: CASSLIPGTDTQYF
V gene: TRBV27; J gene: TRBJ2-7; CDR3 length: 15; CDR3 protein: CASSPRLGSSYEQYF
V gene: TRBV7-9; J gene: TRBJ2-7; CDR3 length: 15; CDR3 protein: CASVISGTGFYEQYF